This passage covers 8 T cell receptor beta chains from one sample sequenced in a study of post-analysis software for immune sequencing data. Points from the study as a whole: TRBV5-6, TRBV5-1 and TRBV20-1 belonged to a set of roughly five TRBV segments that were more frequent in patients than controls.

No antigen is known for these receptors. Unique molecular identifiers featured in each of the TCR beta cDNA libraries. TCRdb itself ran the PCR reads through MiXCR, one entry per CDR3 protein. Of hundreds of thousands of distinct CDR3 sequences listed, 44% are singletons. What was sequenced was blood. The receptors stem from a girl aged 10 to 17 with multiple sclerosis.

This chain joins TRBV21-1 and TRBJ2-3; the D segment call TRBD2 is taken from the table without a DNA check. TRBV21-1 represents a pseudogene. The CDR3 is 14 residues long. CDR3 in amino acids: CASRSRALTDTQYF. The CDR3 nucleotides are TGTGCCAGCAGGTCGCGGGCCTTGACAGATACGCAGTATTTT.

The chain has TRBV6-5 and TRBJ1-2; TRBD1 agrees at 8 bases. The CDR3 is made up of 14 amino acids. Germline CDR1 and CDR2: MNHEY and SVGAGI. V trimming: 2 bases; J trimming: 7 bases; junction bases outside the gene matches: 6. This CDR3 is CASSYVKDRAGYTF. Here the CDR3 DNA reads TGTGCCAGCAGTTACGTTAAGGACAGGGCTGGCTACACCTTC.

This clonotype was seen only a few times. CDR3 protein: CASSPAGGGPSTDTQYF. The CDR3 DNA is TGTGCCAGCAGCCCGGCGGGGGGGGGCCCCAGCACAGATACGCAGTATTTT. The chain carries TRBV7-3 and TRBJ2-3; 9 bases line up with TRBD2. There are 17 residues in the CDR3. CDR1 is SGHTA and CDR2 is FQGTGA in the germline V gene. V shed 5 bases and J 0 bases; nucleotides not matched to a gene: 9.

V is TRBV9 and J is TRBJ2-1, with 8 bases lining up with TRBD2. Germline CDR1 is SGDLS and CDR2 is YYNGEE. The CDR3 is 14 residues long. Germline trimming cut 7 bases from V and 6 bases from J; bases unmatched to any gene: 9. CDR3 amino acids: CASRRPGLVNEQFF. As DNA, the CDR3 is TGTGCCAGCCGACGTCCGGGACTAGTCAATGAGCAGTTCTTC.

This clonotype was found a few times. V is TRBV5-1 and J is TRBJ1-2; TRBD1 aligns across 9 bases. CDR1 SGHRS and CDR2 YFSETQ come from the germline V gene. V dropped 4 bases and J dropped 4; count of bases not matched to a gene: 5. The CDR3 has 14 amino acids. CDR3 residues: CASSPGTGPYGYTF. As DNA, the CDR3 is TGCGCCAGCAGCCCCGGGACAGGGCCCTATGGCTACACCTTC.

This clonotype was seen a handful of times. J is TRBJ2-7 and V is TRBV9; no clear D. The CDR3 is 14 residues long. Trimming removed 0 bases from V and 0 bases from J, with 7 bases in between. CDR1 and CDR2 from the germline V gene are SGDLS and YYNGEE. The chain's CDR3 is CASSVEPNSYEQYF. The CDR3 DNA follows: TGTGCCAGCAGCGTAGAACCAAACTCCTACGAGCAGTACTTC.

This clonotype was seen only a few times. The V and J genes are TRBV20-1 and TRBJ2-7; D call uncertain. Trimming left V 3 bases short and J 3 bases short, with 9 bases between. Per the germline V gene, CDR1 is DFQATT and CDR2 is SNEGSKA (reference sequence). The CDR3 extends over 12 amino acids. In DNA, the CDR3 is TGCAGTGCTAGGCCGGACGACTACGAGCAGTACTTC. Translated, it gives CSARPDDYEQYF.

The chain uses TRBV12-3 or TRBV12-4 and TRBJ2-7; tentatively, D is TRBD1 (6 bases). The CDR3 totals 12 residues. Trimming removed 6 bases at V and 4 bases at J, with 10 bases between. For the CDR3, the DNA is TGTGCCAGCAGCATCGGACAGTACGAGCAGTACTTC. Translating it yields CASSIGQYEQYF.